Given below is one T cell receptor (beta chain) in context. Its antigen is unknown. TCR analog templates of synthetic origin were spiked into each PCR. Method: immunoSEQ multiplex PCR; TCRdb's copy keeps in-frame clones and lacks some. The table shows about 63,000 clones, with about 86% occurring only once. The entry originates in a study of PD-L1 blockade in urothelial cancer. The wider study: As for prior chemotherapy regimens, patients had received 0 to 3. Study findings and constraints: Better survival was predicted when blood TCR clonality before treatment fell below the median. Stronger expansion of tumor-associated clones in blood at 3 weeks distinguished durable-benefit patients.

Indicated time point: pretreatment peripheral blood. V was pared by 8 bases and J by 4 bases, with 5 bases between. CDR1 and CDR2 (germline): SNHLY, FYNNEI. The CDR3 extends over 11 amino acids. The sample in question was PBMCs, obtained around atezolizumab (anti-PD-L1) treatment. The chain recombines TRBV2 with TRBJ2-2, with no clear D. The source is a man between 65 and 85 years old with urothelial cancer. CDR3 residues: CASGSTGELFF. The CDR3 region has the DNA TGTGCCAGCGGTAGCACCGGGGAGCTGTTTTTT.